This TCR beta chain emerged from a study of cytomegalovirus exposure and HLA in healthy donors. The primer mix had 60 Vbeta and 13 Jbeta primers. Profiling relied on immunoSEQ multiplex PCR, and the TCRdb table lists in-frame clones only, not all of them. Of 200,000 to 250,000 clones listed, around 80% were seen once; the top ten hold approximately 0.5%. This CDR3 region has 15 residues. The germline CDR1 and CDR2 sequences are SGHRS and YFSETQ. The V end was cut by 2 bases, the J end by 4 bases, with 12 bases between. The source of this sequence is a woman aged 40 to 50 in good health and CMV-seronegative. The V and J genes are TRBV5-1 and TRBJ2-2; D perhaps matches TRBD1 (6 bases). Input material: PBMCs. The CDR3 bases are TGCGCCAGCAGCTTTGGGACACTAAGCACCGGGGAGCTGTTTTTT. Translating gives CASSFGTLSTGELFF.